In this sample, the clone carrying this T cell receptor beta chain turned up many times. Its antigen is still unknown. The record originates from a study of CD8 T cells in ankylosing spondylitis. Findings of the study overall: Relatively rare in peripheral blood, disease-linked clones were also CD8+. Several of the motif variants were reported before in synovial fluid and blood from reactive arthritis. Disease-associated clones were reportedly significantly overrepresented in matched ankylosing spondylitis synovial fluid.

5'-RACE, quantitative and with molecular barcodes, yielded the TCR beta libraries. TCRdb reprocessed the 5' RACE reads with MiXCR, giving one entry per CDR3 protein. This sample has around 220,000 distinct CDR3 sequences; approximately 10% occur once, and the top ten carry 20% to 25%. The V and J ends lost 3 bases and 2 bases, in that order; junction bases with no gene match: 15. The CDR3 is 19 residues long. Germline V gene sequence: CDR1 ENHRY, CDR2 SYGVKD. The chain has TRBV10-3 and TRBJ2-3; 9 positions agree with TRBD2. The source is a male donor with ankylosing spondylitis or in good health (not recorded which). The sample comprised blood, either unsorted or a sorted T cell fraction (not recorded which). The CDR3 reads CAISDPDPTSGLNTDTQYF. The CDR3 DNA sequence: TGTGCCATCAGTGACCCTGACCCTACTAGCGGGCTAAACACAGATACGCAGTATTTT.